Here is one T cell receptor beta chain with its context. Antigen: not known. These data come from a study of cytomegalovirus exposure and HLA in healthy donors. Study-wide findings and caveats: In a later analysis, HLA-C alleles had the fewest associated TCRs, DRB1 alleles the most.

Primers: 60 Vbeta forward and 13 Jbeta reverse. Some clones are missing from TCRdb's copy, which holds only in-frame ones; the method was immunoSEQ multiplex PCR. The sample includes 120,000 to 150,000 clones, approximately 80% of them seen just once. Trimming took off 1 base at V and 6 bases at J, with 10 bases between the two ends. CDR1 LNHDA and CDR2 SQIVND come from the germline V gene (reference sequence). The CDR3 has 14 residues. The clonotype originates from a man aged 35 to 55 in good health and CMV-seropositive. Sample: PBMCs. V and J are TRBV19 and TRBJ1-5; D remains ambiguous. CDR3: CASSIVAQGQPQHF. DNA of the CDR3: TGTGCCAGTAGTATAGTAGCCCAAGGTCAGCCCCAGCATTTT.